Following are 29 T cell receptor beta chains from one sample sequenced in a study of human CD8 memory T cell subsets. The TCR beta sequencing libraries came from UMI-labeled 5' RACE. TCRdb reprocessed the 5' RACE reads and reports one entry per CDR3 protein, with no DNA. In all, the sample yields 7,000 or so distinct CDR3 sequences. What was sequenced was CD8+ stem-like memory T cells (TSCM and TCM) sorted from PBMCs. Documented subset: stem-like memory CD8 T cells (TSTEM), CCR7+ PD-1- TIGIT-. The source is a human donor in good health.

The chain links TRBV25-1 to TRBJ1-2; absent DNA, TCRdb's TRBD1 call cannot be checked. Germline CDR1 and CDR2: MGHDK and SYGVNS. This CDR3 contains 16 residues. The CDR3 sequence: CASSGNRFKANYGYTF.

Here the CDR3 reads CASSYPRGGSTEAFF. The chain uses TRBV6-6 and TRBJ1-1; TCRdb gives TRBD1 as the D gene, but with no DNA this cannot be confirmed. The CDR3 has 15 amino acids. Germline-derived CDR1 and CDR2 are MNHNY and SVGAGI (reference sequence).

This chain connects TRBV20-1 to TRBJ1-1. The CDR3 totals 15 residues. Germline lookup yields CDR1 DFQATT and CDR2 SNEGSKA (reference sequence). The CDR3 sequence: CSAHGVMGMNTEAFF.

The CDR3 loop reads CSARGGMGGYTF. The V gene is TRBV20-1, the J gene TRBJ1-2. The CDR3 runs to 12 residues. Germline assignment: CDR1 DFQATT and CDR2 SNEGSKA (reference sequence).

This chain uses TRBV28 with TRBJ1-4; with no DNA, the TCRdb D assignment of TRBD1 cannot be verified. CDR3 length: 15 amino acids. Germline V gene sequence: CDR1 MDHEN, CDR2 SYDVKM. CDR3 protein: CASSFQGATNEKLFF.

By frequency, this clonotype is medium-sized. This chain joins TRBV30 and TRBJ1-5. The germline V gene encodes CDR1 GTSNPN and CDR2 SVGIG (reference sequence). The CDR3 runs to 13 residues. CDR3: CAWKTGKLQPQHF.

The gene calls are TRBV6-2 or TRBV6-3 and TRBJ2-1; TCRdb outputs TRBD2, but without DNA this stays unchecked. This CDR3 has 14 residues. Per germline, CDR1 MNHEY and CDR2 SVGEGT. The CDR3 reads CASSYEREYDEQFF.

V and J are TRBV10-1 and TRBJ2-7; there is no DNA to check the TCRdb D call of TRBD1. This CDR3 contains 14 residues. The germline CDR1 and CDR2 sequences are WNHNN and SYGVQD (reference sequence). The CDR3 reads CASSETGQGGEQYF.

The J gene is TRBJ2-7, the V gene TRBV20-1. There are 14 residues in the CDR3. CDR1 and CDR2 (germline): DFQATT, SNEGSKA (reference sequence). The CDR3 here is CSARKENAGYEQYF.

The V and J genes are TRBV15 and TRBJ1-1; the TCRdb D gene call, TRBD1, has no DNA to confirm it. Per the germline V gene, CDR1 is LNHNV and CDR2 is YYDKDF (reference sequence). This CDR3 has 14 amino acids. The CDR3 loop is CATSWAGGGTEAFF.

V and J are TRBV11-2 and TRBJ2-5; TCRdb calls TRBD1, which cannot be checked without DNA. Germline V gene sequence: CDR1 SGHAT, CDR2 FQNNGV. This CDR3 spans 17 amino acids. CDR3 sequence: CASSLGGQGAAQETQYF.

The chain has TRBV7-9 and TRBJ2-4; TCRdb selects TRBD1, and the lack of DNA leaves this call unchecked. The CDR3 consists of 15 residues. Germline values: CDR1 SEHNR, CDR2 FQNEAQ (reference sequence). CDR3 sequence: CASSLAQGAWNIQYF.

By frequency, this clonotype is medium-sized. The V and J genes are TRBV6-2 or TRBV6-3 and TRBJ2-7; TCRdb reports TRBD2, a call that lacks DNA to check it against. The CDR3 consists of 13 residues. From germline, CDR1 is MNHEY and CDR2 SVGEGT. The CDR3 sequence is CASVLSGAYEQYF.

This clonotype is labeled medium-sized based on frequency. The chain joins TRBV28 to TRBJ2-7. Germline CDR1 and CDR2: MDHEN and SYDVKM. The length of the CDR3 is 13 residues. The CDR3 loop is CASSFGPSYEQYF. The whole variable domain, filled in from reference TRBV28 and TRBJ2-7, reads DVKVTQSSRYLVKRTGEKVFLECVQDMDHENMFWYRQDPGLGLRLIYFSYDVKMKEKGDIPEGYSVSREKKERFSLILESASTNQTSMYLCASSFGPSYEQYFGPGTRLTVT.

By frequency, this clonotype registers medium-sized. The chain couples TRBV7-2 to TRBJ1-1. CDR1 and CDR2 from the germline V gene are SGHTA and FQGNSA. This CDR3 contains 15 residues. The CDR3 reads CASREEGGERTEAFF.

The rearrangement links TRBV14 to TRBJ1-4; checking the TCRdb D call of TRBD1 is not possible without DNA. The CDR3 has 15 residues. Per germline, CDR1 SGHDN and CDR2 FVKESK. CDR3 residues: CASSQDRTGVEKLFF.

The chain carries TRBV7-9 and TRBJ2-4; TCRdb selects TRBD1, and the lack of DNA leaves this call unchecked. The CDR3 sequence is 14 residues long. Germline V gives CDR1 SEHNR, CDR2 FQNEAQ (reference sequence). CDR3 region: CASSLRQGGNIQYF.

The rearrangement joins TRBV12-2 to TRBJ2-7. TRBV12-2 is a known pseudogene. The CDR3 has 14 residues. The CDR3 loop reads CASRLAGVSYEQYF.

The rearrangement joins TRBV28 to TRBJ2-1; TCRdb gives TRBD1 as the D gene, but with no DNA this cannot be confirmed. The germline gives CDR1 MDHEN, CDR2 SYDVKM. The CDR3 loop spans 13 amino acids. CDR3 amino acids: CASSLTGGIEQFF.

The rearrangement uses TRBV27 and TRBJ2-5; there is no DNA to check the TCRdb D call of TRBD2. Germline loops: CDR1 MNHEY, CDR2 SMNVEV (reference sequence). The CDR3 sequence is 17 residues long. The CDR3 spells CASSFGLERGAEETQYF.

The rearrangement uses TRBV5-4 and TRBJ2-5; the D call from TCRdb, TRBD1, cannot be confirmed without DNA. The CDR3 is 12 amino acids. Germline CDR1 reads SGHNT; CDR2 reads YYREEE (reference sequence). The CDR3 loop reads CASSFSLRTQYF.

By frequency, this clonotype registers medium-sized (0.01 to 0.1%). The chain has TRBV20-1 and TRBJ2-1; TCRdb names TRBD1, which stays unverified in the absence of DNA. The CDR3 spans 13 residues. Germline lookup yields CDR1 DFQATT and CDR2 SNEGSKA (reference sequence). The CDR3 region is CSADQGTEYEQFF.

The CDR3 region is CASSLTGTGNTIYF. The chain uses TRBV28 and TRBJ1-3. Germline CDR1 reads MDHEN; CDR2 reads SYDVKM. The CDR3 covers 14 residues. The variable domain in full, with the rest retrieved from reference TRBV28 and TRBJ1-3, is DVKVTQSSRYLVKRTGEKVFLECVQDMDHENMFWYRQDPGLGLRLIYFSYDVKMKEKGDIPEGYSVSREKKERFSLILESASTNQTSMYLCASSLTGTGNTIYFGEGSWLTVV.

According to its frequency, this clonotype is medium-sized. The chain employs TRBV5-1 and TRBJ1-1. The CDR3 runs 15 residues. Germline assignment: CDR1 SGHRS and CDR2 YFSETQ. CDR3 region: CASSLWGRADTEAFF.

The gene calls are TRBV10-2 and TRBJ1-4. Germline V gene data show CDR1 as WSHSY and CDR2 as SAAADI. The CDR3 consists of 17 residues. The chain's CDR3 is CASSALAWRSTNEKLFF.

Measured by frequency, this clonotype is medium-sized. The gene calls are TRBV6-6 and TRBJ2-1. The CDR3 contains 13 residues. Germline CDR1 MNHNY, CDR2 SVGAGI (reference sequence). CDR3 sequence: CASTVSSYNEQFF.

Its frequency marks this clonotype as medium-sized. The rearrangement uses TRBV20-1 and TRBJ1-2; TCRdb proposes TRBD1, but this gene call is untestable without DNA. There are 13 residues in the CDR3. Germline V gene data show CDR1 as DFQATT and CDR2 as SNEGSKA (reference sequence). The CDR3 region is CSAREGAGDGYTF.

V gene TRBV28 combines with J gene TRBJ1-2. The CDR3 covers 11 residues. From germline, CDR1 is MDHEN and CDR2 SYDVKM. This chain's CDR3 is CASKLQGGYTF.

The chain links TRBV20-1 to TRBJ2-7; the D call of TRBD2 rests on TCRdb alone, since no DNA is present to check it. Germline V gene data show CDR1 as DFQATT and CDR2 as SNEGSKA (reference sequence). This CDR3 spans 13 amino acids. The CDR3 loop reads CSASGGLPLEQYF.